This entry concerns a single T cell receptor beta chain. This entry belongs to a study of blood T cell repertoires in COVID-19. Study as a whole: Donors in the United States, Italy and Spain gave samples during acute or convalescent COVID-19.

Repertoires were generated with immunoSEQ multiplex PCR, while TCRdb's copy carries only in-frame clones and drops some. Of about 170,000 clones listed, around four fifths are singletons. Germline assignment: CDR1 SGHKS and CDR2 YYEKEE (reference sequence). The junction had 11 bases not matched to a gene; V was cut back by 4 bases and J by 4 bases. This CDR3 region has 15 residues. This sequence joins TRBV5-5 and TRBJ2-7, with 7 bases matching TRBD2. The clonotype comes from a woman between 70 and 85 years old who had recovered from COVID-19. Sequencing was done on a sample of peripheral blood. In DNA, the CDR3 is TGTGCCAGCAGCGAGGCAATTGGGGGGGGTTACGAGCAGTACTTC. Encoded protein: CASSEAIGGGYEQYF.